This TCR beta chain derives from a study of spatial heterogeneity in lung cancer. In the study overall: The 55 to 90 donors had untreated early-stage non-small cell lung cancer.

In its sample, this clonotype ranks as medium-sized. Regarding time point: blood at routine non-recurrence follow-up after resection. Unsorted whole RNA from tumor, nontumor lung or frozen PBMC underwent sequencing. In TCRdb, the 5' RACE reads were re-called with MiXCR into one record per CDR3 protein. The sample lists around 20,000 distinct CDR3 sequences, more than 8% occurring once. The CDR3 loop spans 16 amino acids. CDR1 and CDR2 (germline): WSHSY, SAAADI. With 6 bases clipped from V and 1 base from J, the junction kept 8 bases outside the gene matches. The V and J genes are TRBV10-2 and TRBJ2-2, with 7 bases lining up with TRBD2. This specimen consisted of PBMCs, obtained at follow-up. The receptor was derived from a male donor with early-stage non-small cell lung cancer. CDR3: CASSIAGPKNTGELFF. CDR3 DNA sequence: TGCGCCAGCAGCATAGCGGGTCCGAAGAACACCGGGGAGCTGTTTTTT.